This T cell receptor (beta chain) was identified during a study of blood T cell repertoires in COVID-19. Study-level information: Sites across the United States, Italy and Spain contributed samples from acute and convalescent COVID-19. PBMCs, B-cell-depleted T cells, or T cells were the source of the cDNA or gDNA that made up the material.

V was pared by 3 bases and J by 13 bases, with 11 bases of the junction left unmatched. The CDR3 extends over 12 amino acids. Germline loops: CDR1 DFQATT, CDR2 SNEGSKA (reference sequence). Each participant's cohort was designated according to participant-reported clinical history. Authors' data handling: Estimation of nucleated cell counts relied on the amplification of reference gene primers. Generated by immunoSEQ multiplex PCR, the TCRdb table keeps only in-frame clones and is missing some. The V and J calls and the clone size are those of that table, but D and trimming were determined from the DNA. The data show 160,000 or so clones, approximately 81% seen once.

The sample taken for sequencing was PBMCs or T cells enriched from blood (not recorded which). V is TRBV20-1 and J is TRBJ1-2, with 7 bases matching TRBD1. The source of this sequence is a woman between 40 and 55 years old with acute COVID-19. The CDR3 nucleotides are TGCAGTGCTAGTGCTCAGGGGGTAGGAGGCACCTTC. Translation: CSASAQGVGGTF.